The entry below gives a single T cell receptor (beta chain) sequence along with its context. Produced via immunoSEQ multiplex PCR; TCRdb's table is partial and in-frame only. The data contain about 160,000 clones, 89% of them singletons. The CDR3 is 13 residues long. Germline V gene lookup returns CDR1 SGHAT and CDR2 FQDESV (reference sequence). The V segment lost 5 bases and the J segment 3 bases; nucleotides outside the gene matches: 3. The data derive from a study of cytomegalovirus exposure and HLA in healthy donors. The chain couples TRBV11-1 to TRBJ1-2; 7 bases are shared with TRBD1. The material sequenced was PBMCs. This TCR was sampled from a woman younger than 30 in good health and CMV-seropositive. CDR3 bases: TGTGCCAGCAGCGCCGGGACAGACTATGGCTACACCTTC. Translation gives CASSAGTDYGYTF. The entire variable domain, with the rest obtained from reference TRBV11-1 and TRBJ1-2, is as follows: EAEVAQSPRYKITEKSQAVAFWCDPISGHATLYWYRQILGQGPELLVQFQDESVVDDSQLPKDRFSAERLKGVDSTLKIQPAELGDSAMYLCASSAGTDYGYTFGSGTRLTVV.